Each of the 2 T cell receptor beta chains below was sequenced from the same sample in a study of shared clonotypes between healthy human individuals. Measured with immunoSEQ multiplex PCR; TCRdb has only the in-frame clones, and not every one. In the table there are almost 750,000 clones, roughly two thirds of which are singletons. The sequenced sample consisted of memory CD4+ T cells sorted from blood. Described subset: CD45RA-negative fraction. Every receptor here comes from a woman aged 30 to 39 in good health.

The chain combines TRBV7-6 with TRBJ1-1; the match to TRBD1 covers 9 bases. The CDR3 extends over 15 amino acids. V shed 2 bases, J shed 1 base, and the junction held 2 bases outside the gene matches. In germline, CDR1 is SGHVS, CDR2 FNYEAQ. CDR3 protein: CASSLRTGANTEAFF. The CDR3 nucleotides are TGTGCCAGCAGCTTACGGACAGGGGCGAACACTGAAGCTTTCTTT.

This rearrangement joins TRBV5-1 to TRBJ2-7; maybe TRBD2 (5 bases). V shed 5 bases and J shed 5 bases, with 20 bases lying between them. CDR3 length equals 15 residues. Germline-derived CDR1 and CDR2 are SGHRS and YFSETQ. The CDR3 loop is CASREAEGRSNEQYF. The CDR3 DNA sequence: TGCGCCAGCAGGGAAGCGGAAGGGCGCTCGAACGAGCAGTACTTC.